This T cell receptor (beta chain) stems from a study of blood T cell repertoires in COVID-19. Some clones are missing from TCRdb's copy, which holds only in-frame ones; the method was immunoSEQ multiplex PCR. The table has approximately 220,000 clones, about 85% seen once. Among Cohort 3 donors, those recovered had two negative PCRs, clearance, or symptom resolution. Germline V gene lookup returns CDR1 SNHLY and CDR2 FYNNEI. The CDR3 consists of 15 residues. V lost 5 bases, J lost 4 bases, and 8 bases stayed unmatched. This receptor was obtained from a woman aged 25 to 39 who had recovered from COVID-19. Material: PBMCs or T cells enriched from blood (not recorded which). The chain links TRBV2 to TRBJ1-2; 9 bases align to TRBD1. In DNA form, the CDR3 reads TGTGCCAGCAGTCCGGGACAGGGCGCACTCTATGGCTACACCTTC. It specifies CASSPGQGALYGYTF.